These 2 T cell receptor beta chains came from one sample sequenced in a study of Graves' ophthalmopathy and Graves' hyperthyroidism (dated by TCRdb to about 2018). Reads for this sample came from an Illumina HiSeq 2000. For repertoire sequencing, TCR beta CDR3 regions were amplified from RNA transcripts. A first-round RT-PCR used HTBI primers with the Qiagen OneStep RT-PCR kit, followed by a second-round multiplex PCR, size selection and purification. TCRdb passed the public sequencing reads through fastp at Q25 and MiXCR, retaining productive beta sequences. CDR3 protein duplicates are merged, each entry listing the most common genes and DNA. Within this sample are about 170,000 distinct CDR3 sequences, with under 40% of them counted one time only. Jointly, the top ten make up roughly 5.8% of the sample. The sample comprised peripheral blood. The receptors were gathered from a middle-aged woman with Graves' ophthalmopathy. Donor details come from another sample of the same person, matched by shared clones.

The chain recombines TRBV11-1 with TRBJ2-5, with 12 bases fitting TRBD2. This CDR3 is built from 17 residues. Germline values: CDR1 SGHAT, CDR2 FQDESV (reference sequence). The trim removed 4 bases at V and 4 bases at J, leaving 10 bases unmatched. This chain's CDR3 is CASSSTSGGQAAETQYF. The CDR3 region has the DNA TGTGCCAGCAGCTCGACTAGCGGGGGCCAGGCCGCAGAGACCCAGTACTTC.

This clonotype has a count of ten or more. This sequence joins TRBV7-2 and TRBJ2-4, with D perhaps given as TRBD1 or TRBD2 (5 bases each). Trimming stripped 3 bases from V and 5 bases from J, with 11 bases between. Germline lookup yields CDR1 SGHTA and CDR2 FQGNSA. The CDR3 is 14 amino acids. The CDR3 spells CASSLRGGENIQYF. As DNA, the CDR3 is TGTGCCAGCAGCTTGCGTGGGGGAGAAAACATTCAGTACTTC.